This T cell receptor (beta chain) derives from a study of blood T cell repertoires in COVID-19. What the recovered Cohort 3 donors had was two negative PCRs, clearance, or symptom resolution. Per the authors' pipeline: Reference gene primer amplification gave nucleated cell count estimates. TCRdb's copy holds only in-frame clones and misses some; the assay was immunoSEQ multiplex PCR. Clone size and the V and J calls come from that table; the DNA yielded D and trimming. The sample holds some 170,000 clones, 80% to 90% seen once. The CDR3 spans 15 residues. From germline, CDR1 is SGHAT and CDR2 FQDESV (reference sequence). Trimming cost V 5 bases and J 0 bases, with 13 bases left between them.

The origin of this receptor is a man between 45 and 60 years old who had recovered from COVID-19. This chain joins TRBV11-1 and TRBJ1-2; D uncertain. The specimen was PBMCs or T cells enriched from blood (not recorded which). The DNA for the CDR3 is TGTGCCAGCAGCCCAAACCTGGGAGCTAACTATGGCTACACCTTC. Protein product: CASSPNLGANYGYTF.